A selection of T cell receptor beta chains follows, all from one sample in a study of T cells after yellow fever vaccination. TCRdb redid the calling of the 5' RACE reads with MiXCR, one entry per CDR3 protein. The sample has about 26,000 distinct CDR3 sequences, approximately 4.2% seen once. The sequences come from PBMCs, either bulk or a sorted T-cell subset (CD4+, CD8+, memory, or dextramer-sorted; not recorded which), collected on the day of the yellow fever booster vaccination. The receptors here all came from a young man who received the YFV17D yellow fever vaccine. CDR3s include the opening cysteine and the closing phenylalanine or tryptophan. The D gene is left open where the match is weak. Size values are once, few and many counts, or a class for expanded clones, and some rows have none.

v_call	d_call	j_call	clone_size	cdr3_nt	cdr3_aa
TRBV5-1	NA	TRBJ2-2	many	TGCGCCAGCAGCCCAACACCAAGCGGGACCGGGGAGCTGTTTTTT	CASSPTPSGTGELFF
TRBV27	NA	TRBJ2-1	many	TGTGCCAGCAGTTTATGGGGGGGCAGGAGCTCCTACAATGAGCAGTTCTTC	CASSLWGGRSSYNEQFF
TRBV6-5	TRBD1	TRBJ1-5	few	TGTGCCAGCAGCTCGACAGGGCCCCGTCAGCCCCAGCATTTT	CASSSTGPRQPQHF
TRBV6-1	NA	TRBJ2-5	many	TGTGCCAGCAGTGGCAGGAGGGGGGGCCGAAAGACCCAGTACTTC	CASSGRRGGRKTQYF
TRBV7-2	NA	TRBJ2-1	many	TGTGCCAGCAGCTTCTACAATGAGCAGTTCTTC	CASSFYNEQFF
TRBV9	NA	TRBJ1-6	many	TGTGCCAGCAGCGTAGCGTACAGGGAGACTTCACCCCTCCACTTT	CASSVAYRETSPLHF
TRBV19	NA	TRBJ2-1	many	TGTGCCAGTAGTTTGCGGGGGCCCCAACACTCCTACAATGAGCAGTTCTTC	CASSLRGPQHSYNEQFF
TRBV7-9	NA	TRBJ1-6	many	TGTGCCAGCAGCTTATTAGGACCCCTCCACTTT	CASSLLGPLHF
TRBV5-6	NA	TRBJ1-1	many	TGTGCCAGCAGCTTGAAGTTTTACAGGGTGGACACTGAAGCTTTCTTT	CASSLKFYRVDTEAFF
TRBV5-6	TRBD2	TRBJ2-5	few	TGTGCCAGCAGCAACGCACTAGCGGGGGGGGAGGAGACCCAGTACTTC	CASSNALAGGEETQYF
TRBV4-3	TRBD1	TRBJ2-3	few	TGCGCCAGCAGCCAGGGACAGGGGAGTAATACGCAGTATTTT	CASSQGQGSNTQYF
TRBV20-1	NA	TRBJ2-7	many	TGCAGTGCTAGAGTGCCGGGAAGCATCCCCTACGAGCAGTACTTC	CSARVPGSIPYEQYF
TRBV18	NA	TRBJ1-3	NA	TGTGCCAGCTCAAGGGACGCCGACTCTGGAAACACCATATATTTT	CASSRDADSGNTIYF
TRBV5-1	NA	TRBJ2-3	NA	TGCGCCAGCAATGGGGGCTGGGACACAGATACGCAGTATTTT	CASNGGWDTDTQYF
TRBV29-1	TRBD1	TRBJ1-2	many	TGCAGCGTTGAAGGGCCAGGGGGAGCCTACACCTTC	CSVEGPGGAYTF
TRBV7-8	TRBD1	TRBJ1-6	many	TGTGCCAGCAGCTTAACAGGGGATAATTCACCCCTCCACTTT	CASSLTGDNSPLHF
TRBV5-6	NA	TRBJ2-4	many	TGTGCCAGCAGCCCCCAGGGTATGGCCAAAAACATTCAGTACTTC	CASSPQGMAKNIQYF
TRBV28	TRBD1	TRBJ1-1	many	TGTGCCAGCAGACCGACAGGGGCAAACGCTGAAGCTTTCTTT	CASRPTGANAEAFF
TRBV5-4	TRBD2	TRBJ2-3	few	TGTGCCAGCAGCGCCGCGACTAGCGGGGGAAGCACAGATACGCAGTATTTT	CASSAATSGGSTDTQYF
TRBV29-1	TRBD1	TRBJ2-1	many	TGCAGCGTACACACAGGGGGCCCCCAGCAGTTCTTC	CSVHTGGPQQFF
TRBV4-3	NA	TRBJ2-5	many	TGCGCCAGCAGCCAAGGTCCCGGTAGCGGCGGCCAAGAGACCCAGTACTTC	CASSQGPGSGGQETQYF
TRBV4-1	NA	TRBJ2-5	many	TGCGCCAGCAGCCGAGTCTGGGGGGTTCGAGGGACCCAGTACTTC	CASSRVWGVRGTQYF
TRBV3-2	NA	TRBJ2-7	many	TGTGCCAGCAGCCATAGGACAGAAAATTACGAGCAGTACTTC	CASSHRTENYEQYF
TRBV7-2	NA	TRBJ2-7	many	TGTGCCAGCAGCTTAGCCGCTCTCTCCTACGAGCAGTACTTC	CASSLAALSYEQYF
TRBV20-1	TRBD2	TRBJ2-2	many	TGCAGTGCTAGAGATCCTAGCGGGGGGCACACCGGGGAGCTGTTTTTT	CSARDPSGGHTGELFF
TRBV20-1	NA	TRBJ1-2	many	TGCAGTGCCATGGGAGGTGGGAACTATGGCTACACCTTC	CSAMGGGNYGYTF
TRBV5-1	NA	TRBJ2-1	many	TGCGCCAGCAGCCCCCTAGGGCAAGGGGTAGAGAGGTTCTTC	CASSPLGQGVERFF
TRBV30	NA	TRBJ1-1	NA	TGTGCCTGGAGTGTTAAGCACAGGGTGATCGACACTGAAGCTTTCTTT	CAWSVKHRVIDTEAFF
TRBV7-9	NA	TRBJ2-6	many	TGTGCCAGCGCAGACAGCTCTGGGGCCAACGTCCTGACTTTC	CASADSSGANVLTF
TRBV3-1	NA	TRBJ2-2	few	TGTGCCAGCAGCCAAGCTAGAGCAGCCGGGGAGCTGTTTTTT	CASSQARAAGELFF
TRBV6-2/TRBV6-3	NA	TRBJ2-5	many	TGTGCCAGCAGCCTCCCGGGGGCTGCCCAAGAGACCCAGTACTTC	CASSLPGAAQETQYF
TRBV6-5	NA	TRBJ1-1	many	TGTGCCAGCAGTTACTCCTATGTCACGGCAGCTGAAGCTTTCTTT	CASSYSYVTAAEAFF
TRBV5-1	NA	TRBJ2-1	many	TGCGCCAGCATCCCTAACGCAGGGATCAATGAGCAGTTCTTC	CASIPNAGINEQFF
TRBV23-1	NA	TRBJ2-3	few	TGCGCCAGCAGTCAATCGTTCGGGCCTGGGGATACGCAGTATTTT	CASSQSFGPGDTQYF
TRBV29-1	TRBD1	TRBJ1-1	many	TGCAGCTCAACACCCGGGACAGTCTACACTGAAGCTTTCTTT	CSSTPGTVYTEAFF
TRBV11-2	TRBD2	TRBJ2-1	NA	TGTGCCAGCAGCCCACCGGGGGGTTCCTACAATGAGCAGTTCTTC	CASSPPGGSYNEQFF
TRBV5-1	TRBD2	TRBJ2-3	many	TGCGCCAGCAGCCCTAGCGGGGGGGCCGGCACAGATACGCAGTATTTT	CASSPSGGAGTDTQYF
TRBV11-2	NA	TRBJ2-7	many	TGTGCCAGCAGCTCCCCCCAAGGGGCGACTTGGTCCTACGAGCAGTACTTC	CASSSPQGATWSYEQYF
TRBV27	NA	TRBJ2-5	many	TGTGCCAGCAGCCTTAGCGAGACCCAAGAGACCCAGTACTTC	CASSLSETQETQYF
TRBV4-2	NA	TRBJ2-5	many	TGTGCCAGCAGCCAAAGAGTTAGCGAAGAGACCCAGTACTTC	CASSQRVSEETQYF
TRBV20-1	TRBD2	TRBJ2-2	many	TGCAGTGCCCAAAGCGGGGGCGGATCAACCGGGGAGCTGTTTTTT	CSAQSGGGSTGELFF
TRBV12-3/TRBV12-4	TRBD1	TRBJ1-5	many	TGTGCCAGCAGTCCGACGACAGGGCCAAATCAGCCCCAGCATTTT	CASSPTTGPNQPQHF
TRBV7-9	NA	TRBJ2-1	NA	TGTGCCAGCAGCCCCCTCAGGATAGGCTCCTACAATGAGCAGTTCTTC	CASSPLRIGSYNEQFF
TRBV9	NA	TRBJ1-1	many	TGTGCCAGCAGCGTAGTTGGGGTGAACACTGAAGCTTTCTTT	CASSVVGVNTEAFF
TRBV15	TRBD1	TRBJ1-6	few	TGTGCCACCAGCAGAGATCGCGGGCAGGGGGGCAATTCACCCCTCCACTTT	CATSRDRGQGGNSPLHF
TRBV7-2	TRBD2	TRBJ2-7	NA	TGTGCCAGCAGCCCATCCCGGGGGGTTTACGAGCAGTACTTC	CASSPSRGVYEQYF
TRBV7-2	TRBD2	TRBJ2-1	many	TGTGCCAGCAGCGTGACTAGCGGGGGTTATGAGCAGTTCTTC	CASSVTSGGYEQFF